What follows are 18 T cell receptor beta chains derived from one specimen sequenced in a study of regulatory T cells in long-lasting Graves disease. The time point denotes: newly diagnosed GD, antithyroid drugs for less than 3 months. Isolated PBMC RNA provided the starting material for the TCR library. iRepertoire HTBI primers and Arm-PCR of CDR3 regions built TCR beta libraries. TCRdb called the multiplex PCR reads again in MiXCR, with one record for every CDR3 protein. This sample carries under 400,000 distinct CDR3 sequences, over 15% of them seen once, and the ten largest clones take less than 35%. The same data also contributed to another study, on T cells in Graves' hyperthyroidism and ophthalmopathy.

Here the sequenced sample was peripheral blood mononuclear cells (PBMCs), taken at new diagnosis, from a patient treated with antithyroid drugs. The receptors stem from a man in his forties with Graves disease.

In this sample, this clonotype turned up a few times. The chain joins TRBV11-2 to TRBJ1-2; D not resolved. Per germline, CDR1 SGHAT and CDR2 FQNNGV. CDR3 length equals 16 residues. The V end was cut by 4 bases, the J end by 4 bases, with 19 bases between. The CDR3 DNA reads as TGTGCCAGCAGCTACACCCGGTCCGGTTCCCCCTATGGCTACACCTTC. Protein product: CASSYTRSGSPYGYTF. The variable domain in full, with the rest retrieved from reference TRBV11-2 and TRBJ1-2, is EAGVAQSPRYKIIEKRQSVAFWCNPISGHATLYWYQQILGQGPKLLIQFQNNGVVDDSQLPKDRFSAERLKGVDSTLKIQPAKLEDSAVYLCASSYTRSGSPYGYTFGSGTRLTVV.

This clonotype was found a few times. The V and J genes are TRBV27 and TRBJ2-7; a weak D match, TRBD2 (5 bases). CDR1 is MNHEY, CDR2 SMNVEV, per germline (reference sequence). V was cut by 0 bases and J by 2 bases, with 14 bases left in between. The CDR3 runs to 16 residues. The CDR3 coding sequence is TGTGCCAGCAGTTTATCGTCTGAGCGGTATACCTACGAGCAGTACTTC. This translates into CASSLSSERYTYEQYF.

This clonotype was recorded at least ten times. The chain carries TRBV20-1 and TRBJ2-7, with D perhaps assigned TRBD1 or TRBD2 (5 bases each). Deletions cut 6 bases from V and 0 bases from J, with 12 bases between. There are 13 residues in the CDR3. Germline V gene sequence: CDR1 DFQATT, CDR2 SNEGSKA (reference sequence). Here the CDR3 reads CSAQGDSSYEQYF. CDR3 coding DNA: TGCAGTGCCCAGGGAGACAGCTCCTACGAGCAGTACTTC.

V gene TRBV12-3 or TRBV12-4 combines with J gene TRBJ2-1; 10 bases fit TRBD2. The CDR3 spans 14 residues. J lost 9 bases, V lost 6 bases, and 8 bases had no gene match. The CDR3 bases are TGTGCCAGCAGGCAAGCGGGGGGGCCTCGTGAGCAGTTCTTC. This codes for CASRQAGGPREQFF.

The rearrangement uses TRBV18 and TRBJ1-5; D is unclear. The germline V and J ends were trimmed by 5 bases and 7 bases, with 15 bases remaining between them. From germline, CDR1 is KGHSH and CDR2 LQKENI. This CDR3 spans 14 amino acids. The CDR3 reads CASSAGSFDQPQHF. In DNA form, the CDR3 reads TGTGCCAGCTCAGCCGGATCTTTTGACCAGCCCCAGCATTTT.

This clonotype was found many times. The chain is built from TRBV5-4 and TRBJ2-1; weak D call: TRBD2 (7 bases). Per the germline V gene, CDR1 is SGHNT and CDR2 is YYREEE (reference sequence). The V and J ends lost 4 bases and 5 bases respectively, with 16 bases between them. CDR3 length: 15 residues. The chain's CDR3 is CASSPGGRGDNEQFF. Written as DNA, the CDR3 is TGTGCCAGCAGCCCCGGGGGGCGTGGCGACAATGAGCAGTTCTTC.

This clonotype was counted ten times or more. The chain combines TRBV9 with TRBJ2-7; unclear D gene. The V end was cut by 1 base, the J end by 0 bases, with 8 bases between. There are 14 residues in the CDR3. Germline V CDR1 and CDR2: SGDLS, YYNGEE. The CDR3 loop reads CASSVSQLSYEQYF. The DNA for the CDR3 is TGTGCCAGCAGCGTAAGCCAGCTCTCCTACGAGCAGTACTTC.

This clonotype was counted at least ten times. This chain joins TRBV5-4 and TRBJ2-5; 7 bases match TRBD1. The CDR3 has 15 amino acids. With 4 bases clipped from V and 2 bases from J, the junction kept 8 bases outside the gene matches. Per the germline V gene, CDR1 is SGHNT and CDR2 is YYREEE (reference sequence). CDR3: CASSPRTGQQETQYF. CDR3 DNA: TGTGCCAGCAGCCCACGAACGGGACAGCAAGAGACCCAGTACTTC.

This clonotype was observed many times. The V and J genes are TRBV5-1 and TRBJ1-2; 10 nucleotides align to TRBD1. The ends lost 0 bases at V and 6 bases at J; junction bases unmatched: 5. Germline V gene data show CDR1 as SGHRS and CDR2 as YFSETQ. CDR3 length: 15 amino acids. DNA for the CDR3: TGCGCCAGCAGCTTGGTAGACAGGGGGCTAGATGGCTACACCTTC. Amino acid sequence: CASSLVDRGLDGYTF.

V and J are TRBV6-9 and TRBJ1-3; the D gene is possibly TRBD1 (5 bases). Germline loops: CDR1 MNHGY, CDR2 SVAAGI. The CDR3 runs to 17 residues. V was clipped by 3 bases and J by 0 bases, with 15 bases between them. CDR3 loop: CASSYSGDPDSGNTIYF. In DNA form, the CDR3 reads TGTGCCAGCAGTTACAGCGGGGACCCAGACTCTGGAAACACCATATATTTT.

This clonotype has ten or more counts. In DNA, the CDR3 is TGTGCCAGCAGTTCGAAGACGGCAATGAACACTGAAGCTTTCTTT. Its protein is CASSSKTAMNTEAFF. V and J are TRBV9 and TRBJ1-1; D is unresolved. V was clipped by 5 bases and J by 0 bases, with 14 bases between them. This CDR3 comprises 15 residues. Looked up from germline, CDR1 is SGDLS and CDR2 is YYNGEE. The whole variable domain, filled in from reference TRBV9 and TRBJ1-1, reads DSGVTQTPKHLITATGQRVTLRCSPRSGDLSVYWYQQSLDQGLQFLIQYYNGEERAKGNILERFSAQQFPDLHSELNLSSLELGDSALYFCASSSKTAMNTEAFFGQGTRLTVV.

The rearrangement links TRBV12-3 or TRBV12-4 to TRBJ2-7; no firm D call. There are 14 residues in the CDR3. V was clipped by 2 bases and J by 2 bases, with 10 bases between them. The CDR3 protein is CASSLSVGAYEQYF. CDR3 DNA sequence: TGTGCCAGCAGTTTAAGTGTTGGGGCCTACGAGCAGTACTTC.

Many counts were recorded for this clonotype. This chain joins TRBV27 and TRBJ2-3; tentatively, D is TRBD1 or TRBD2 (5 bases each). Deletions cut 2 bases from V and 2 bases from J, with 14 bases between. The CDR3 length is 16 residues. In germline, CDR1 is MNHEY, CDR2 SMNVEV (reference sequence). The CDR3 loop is CASSLKRGKDTDTQYF. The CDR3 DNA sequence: TGTGCCAGCAGTTTAAAGAGGGGTAAGGACACAGATACGCAGTATTTT.

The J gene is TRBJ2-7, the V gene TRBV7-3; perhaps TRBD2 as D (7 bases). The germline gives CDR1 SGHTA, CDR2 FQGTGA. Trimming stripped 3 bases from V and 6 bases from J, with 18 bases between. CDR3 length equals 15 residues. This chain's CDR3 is CASSFTARGAGEQYF. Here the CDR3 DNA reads TGTGCCAGCAGCTTCACAGCACGGGGGGCGGGCGAGCAGTACTTC.

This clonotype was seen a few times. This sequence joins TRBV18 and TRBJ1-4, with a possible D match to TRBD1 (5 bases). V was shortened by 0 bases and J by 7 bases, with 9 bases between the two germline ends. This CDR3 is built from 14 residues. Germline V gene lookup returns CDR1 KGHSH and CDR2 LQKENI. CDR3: CASSPPGTREKLFF. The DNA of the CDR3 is TGTGCCAGCTCACCACCTGGGACTCGTGAAAAACTGTTTTTT.

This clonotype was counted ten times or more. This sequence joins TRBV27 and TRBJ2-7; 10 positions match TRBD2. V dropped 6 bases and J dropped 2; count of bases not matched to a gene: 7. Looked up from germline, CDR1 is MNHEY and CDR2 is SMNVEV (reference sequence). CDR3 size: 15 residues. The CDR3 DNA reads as TGTGCCAGCAGGGGGTCCAGCGGGGGGGCCTACGAGCAGTACTTC. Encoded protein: CASRGSSGGAYEQYF.

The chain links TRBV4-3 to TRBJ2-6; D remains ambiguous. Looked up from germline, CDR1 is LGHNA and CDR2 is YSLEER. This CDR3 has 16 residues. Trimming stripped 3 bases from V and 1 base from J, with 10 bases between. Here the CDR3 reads CASSQSGFSGANVLTF. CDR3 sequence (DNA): TGCGCCAGCAGCCAGTCCGGTTTTTCTGGGGCCAACGTCCTGACTTTC.

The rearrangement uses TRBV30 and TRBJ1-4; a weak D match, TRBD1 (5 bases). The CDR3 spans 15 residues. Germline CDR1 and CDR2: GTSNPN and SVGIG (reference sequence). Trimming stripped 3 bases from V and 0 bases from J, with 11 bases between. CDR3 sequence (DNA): TGTGCCTGGAGCTTCTCGGGGGCAACTAATGAAAAACTGTTTTTT. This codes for CAWSFSGATNEKLFF.